This TCR beta chain was sequenced for a study of T cells expressing NK-cell markers. On the study more broadly: CD3+CD56+NKG2C+, CD3+CD56+NKG2C- and CD3+CD56-NKG2C+ T cells, once sorted, supplied the TCR beta repertoires. The authors sequenced eight donors, of whom seven were HCMV-seropositive and one was seronegative. General observations from the study: HCMV specificity was not established for the expanded NKG2C+ T cell clones.

The CDR3 contains 15 residues. In regard to this clonotype: Its target is not known.

It was by 5'RACE template switching with UMIs that TCR beta cDNA was made. TCRdb reprocessed the 5' RACE reads; each CDR3 protein has one entry and no DNA is given. The sample table sets out roughly 390,000 distinct CDR3 sequences. Material for sequencing was blood T cells: a sorted CD56 or NKG2C T cell subset, CD4+ or CD8+ T cells, or bulk PBMC T cells (not recorded which). The clonotype comes from a man aged 18 to 69 in good health. The chain joins TRBV12-3 or TRBV12-4 to TRBJ1-2. CDR3 protein: CASSLDGSLNYGYTF.